This TCR beta chain emerged from a study of early T cells in non-severe SARS-CoV-2 infection (dated by TCRdb to the early 2020s). The study in broad terms: Because TCR sequencing was done on bulk RNA from unsorted whole blood, the alpha and beta chains could not be paired. Beyond this particular receptor, the publication reports: VDJdb matching was skewed toward anti-spike CD8 responses, so virus-specific expansions were likely underestimated and private and CD4 specificities were missed.

Turning to this clonotype: This receptor's antigen is unknown. Per-base qualities were not stored, and no clone one base away is much larger.

Preparation of the library involved 5' RACE. These reads were obtained on a NextSeq 500. Unique molecular identifiers were attached to individual cDNA molecules in the TCR library protocol so that sequencing error and PCR bias could be corrected. Both TCR alpha and beta chains were sequenced, and tight co-correlation was observed between alpha and beta sequence abundances in each sample. In the source study's methods: Decombinator V4 was used to perform V gene, J gene and CDR3 annotation of TCR sequences. Expanded TCRs were defined as changing significantly between any two time points under a Poisson model with p below 0.0001. TCR abundances were normalised to the total number of TCRs sequenced in each sample and reported as counts per million. TRAV1-2 paired with TRAJ12, TRAJ20 or TRAJ33 defined MAIT TCRs, while TRAV10 paired with TRAJ18 defined iNKT TCRs. VDJdb, accessed 1 November 2021, was searched for CMV, EBV and SARS-CoV-2 annotated TCRs, with TCRs annotated for multiple antigens excluded. TCRdb reprocessed the public reads (quality trimming at Q25 with fastp, clone calling with MiXCR) and kept in-frame beta chains. Identical CDR3 protein sequences are pooled into one entry, listed with their most common genes and DNA. These V and J calls rely on TCRdb rather than the paper's analysis. The sample table records roughly 60,000 distinct CDR3 sequences; under 10% of these occur just once. 3% to 4% of the sample is held by the ten biggest clonotypes.

Including the terminal cysteine and phenylalanine, the CDR3 comprises 14 residues. CDR3 DNA is the only sequence kept; it has 42 bases, read in frame from the first base. V was cut back by 3 bases and J by 6 bases, leaving a gap of 11 bases between them. As encoded in the germline V gene, CDR1 is MDHEN while CDR2 is SYDVKM. Set within a cohort of healthcare workers in London, UK, this nested case-control study involved weekly PCR testing of nasopharyngeal swabs along with blood sampling. Between 23 and 31 March 2020, the week of the UK lockdown, healthcare workers were enrolled and then followed up weekly for as long as 16 weeks.

This sequence was found in an adult who was a healthcare worker with PCR-confirmed SARS-CoV-2 infection or an uninfected control (not recorded which). The chain uses TRBV28 and TRBJ2-2; the D call could be TRBD1 or TRBD2, with each sharing 5 bases. The sequencing sample was made of whole blood. The CDR3 region has the sequence CASSLHRDPGELFF. DNA sequence: TGTGCCAGCAGTTTGCACCGGGACCCCGGGGAGCTGTTTTTT.